This T cell receptor beta chain comes out of a study of blood T cell repertoires in COVID-19. Overall study context: COVID-19 samples, acute and convalescent, were from the United States, Italy and Spain.

Germline lookup yields CDR1 MNHEY and CDR2 SMNVEV (reference sequence). This CDR3 has 13 amino acids. J lost 2 bases, V lost 8 bases, and 1 base had no gene match. Data came from immunoSEQ multiplex PCR; TCRdb stores just in-frame clones and leaves some out. The data show some 300,000 clones, more than 80% seen once. The sample was peripheral blood. The chain recombines TRBV27 with TRBJ1-2; 11 bases agree with TRBD1. The receptor comes from a woman between 45 and 65 years old with COVID-19, enrolled during active disease. CDR3 DNA sequence: TGTGCCAGCGGGACAGGGGGAAACTATGGCTACACCTTC. Translated: CASGTGGNYGYTF.